This T cell receptor (beta chain) appears in the sequencing data of a study of blood T cell repertoires in COVID-19. With 0 bases removed from V and 10 bases from J, the gap between germline ends came to 10 bases. Germline assignment: CDR1 ENHRY and CDR2 SYGVKD. The CDR3 loop spans 13 amino acids. Original handling: Amplification of reference gene primers provided the estimated nucleated cell counts. TCRdb keeps only in-frame clones here, not all; method: immunoSEQ multiplex PCR. That table gives V, J and clone size, and the DNA gave D and trimming. Of some 96,000 clones in the sample, almost 80% were seen once.

This rearrangement joins TRBV10-3 to TRBJ2-1, with D perhaps matching TRBD2 (5 bases). The receptor was isolated from a woman in her 70s with acute or convalescent COVID-19. Input material: peripheral blood. CDR3 region: CAISESASREQFF. Written as DNA, the CDR3 is TGTGCCATCAGTGAGTCGGCTAGCCGGGAGCAGTTCTTC.